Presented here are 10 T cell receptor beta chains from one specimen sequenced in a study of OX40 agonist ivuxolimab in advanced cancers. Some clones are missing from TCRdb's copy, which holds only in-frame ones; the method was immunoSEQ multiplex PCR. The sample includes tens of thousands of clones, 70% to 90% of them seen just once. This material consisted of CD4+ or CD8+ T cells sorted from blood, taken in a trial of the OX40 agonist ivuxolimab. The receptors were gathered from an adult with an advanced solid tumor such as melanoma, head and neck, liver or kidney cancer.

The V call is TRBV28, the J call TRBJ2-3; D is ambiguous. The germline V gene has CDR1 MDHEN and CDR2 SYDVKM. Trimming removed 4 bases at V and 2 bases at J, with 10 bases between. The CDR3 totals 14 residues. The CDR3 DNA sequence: TGTGCCAGCAGTTCAAGGGCCTACACAGATACGCAGTATTTT. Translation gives CASSSRAYTDTQYF.

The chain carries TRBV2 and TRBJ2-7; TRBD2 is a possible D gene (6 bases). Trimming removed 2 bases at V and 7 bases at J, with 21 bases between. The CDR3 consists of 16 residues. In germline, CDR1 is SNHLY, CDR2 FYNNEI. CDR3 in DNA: TGTGCCAGCAGTGAAAACACCCTACTTGCTGGGAGGGAGCAGTACGTC. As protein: CASSENTLLAGREQYV.

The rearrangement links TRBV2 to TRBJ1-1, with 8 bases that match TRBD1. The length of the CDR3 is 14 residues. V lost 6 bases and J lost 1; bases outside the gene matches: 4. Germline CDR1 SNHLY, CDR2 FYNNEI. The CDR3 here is CASRSGQENTEAFF. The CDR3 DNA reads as TGTGCCAGCAGGTCGGGACAGGAGAACACTGAAGCTTTCTTT.

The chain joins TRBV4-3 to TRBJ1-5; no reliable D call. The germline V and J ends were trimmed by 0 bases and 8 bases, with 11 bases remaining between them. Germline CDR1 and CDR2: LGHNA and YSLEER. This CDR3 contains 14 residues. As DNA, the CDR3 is TGCGCCAGCAGCCAAGATACAATGAGGGAGCCCCAGCATTTT. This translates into CASSQDTMREPQHF.

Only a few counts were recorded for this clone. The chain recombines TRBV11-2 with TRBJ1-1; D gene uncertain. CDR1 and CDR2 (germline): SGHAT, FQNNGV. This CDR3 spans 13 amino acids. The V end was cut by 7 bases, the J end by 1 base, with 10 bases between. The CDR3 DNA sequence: TGTGCCAGCACCACCAGTACGAACACTGAAGCTTTCTTT. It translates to CASTTSTNTEAFF.

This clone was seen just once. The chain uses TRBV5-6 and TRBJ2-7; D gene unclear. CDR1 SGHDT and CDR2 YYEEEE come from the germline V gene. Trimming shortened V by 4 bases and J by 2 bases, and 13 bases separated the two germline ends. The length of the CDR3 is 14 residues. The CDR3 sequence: CASSPAPGAYEQYF. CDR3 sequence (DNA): TGTGCCAGCAGCCCGGCGCCAGGAGCCTACGAGCAGTACTTC.

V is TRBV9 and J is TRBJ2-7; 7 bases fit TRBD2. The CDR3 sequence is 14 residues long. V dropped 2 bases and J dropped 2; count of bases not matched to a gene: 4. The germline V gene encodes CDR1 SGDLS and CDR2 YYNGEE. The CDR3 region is CASSVGGSTYEQYF. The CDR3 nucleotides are TGTGCCAGCAGCGTTGGCGGGAGCACCTACGAGCAGTACTTC.

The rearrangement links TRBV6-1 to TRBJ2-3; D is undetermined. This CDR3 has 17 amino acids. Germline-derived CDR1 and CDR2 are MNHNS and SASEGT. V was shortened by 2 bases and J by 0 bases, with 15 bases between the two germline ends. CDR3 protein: CASSEPRSASSTDTQYF. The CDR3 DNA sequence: TGTGCCAGCAGTGAACCGCGATCCGCGTCTAGCACAGATACGCAGTATTTT.

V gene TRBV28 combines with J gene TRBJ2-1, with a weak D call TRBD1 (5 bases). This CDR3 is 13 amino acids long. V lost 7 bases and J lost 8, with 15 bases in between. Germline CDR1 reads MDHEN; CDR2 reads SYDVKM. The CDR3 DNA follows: TGTGCCAGCACCCAACCTCTCAGGGATGAGCAGTTCTTC. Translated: CASTQPLRDEQFF. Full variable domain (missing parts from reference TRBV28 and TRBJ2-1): DVKVTQSSRYLVKRTGEKVFLECVQDMDHENMFWYRQDPGLGLRLIYFSYDVKMKEKGDIPEGYSVSREKKERFSLILESASTNQTSMYLCASTQPLRDEQFFGPGTRLTVL.

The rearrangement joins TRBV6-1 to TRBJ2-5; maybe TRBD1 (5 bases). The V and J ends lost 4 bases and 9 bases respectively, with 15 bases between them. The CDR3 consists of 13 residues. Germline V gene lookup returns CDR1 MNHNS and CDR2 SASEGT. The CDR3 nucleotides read TGTGCCAGCAGTGTTCAGGGTGATGGGGCCCAGTACTTC. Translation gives CASSVQGDGAQYF.